This T cell receptor (beta chain) was observed in a study of T cell responses to AZD1222 COVID-19 vaccine. Study-wide points: Once two AZD1222 doses were given, Spike-specific TCR breadth and depth went up. A reported finding is that nearly half of spike-specific TCRs target unmutated variant regions.

Concerning this clone: Its antigen is not known.

TCRdb's table, derived via immunoSEQ multiplex PCR, lists solely in-frame clones and lacks some. The table records approximately 100,000 clones, approximately 88% of them present only once. The material was peripheral blood, obtained on day 0 of AZD1222 vaccination. This TCR derives from an adult in good health.

The CDR3 sequence is CAVRGGGKETQYF. The CDR3 DNA reads as TGTGCCGTCAGAGGTGGAGGTAAAGAGACCCAGTACTTC. The chain is built from TRBV6-5 and TRBJ2-5; D is possibly TRBD2 (5 bases). Trimming removed 11 bases from V and 3 bases from J, with 16 bases in between. CDR3 size: 13 residues. Germline V gene sequence: CDR1 MNHEY, CDR2 SVGAGI.